Listed below are T cell receptor beta chains from one sample, sequenced in a study of T cells after yellow fever vaccination. TCRdb fed the 5' RACE reads into MiXCR, producing one record per CDR3 protein. The sample includes over 150,000 distinct CDR3 sequences, about 6.2% of them seen just once. The starting material was CD4+ T cells sorted from PBMCs, obtained on the day of the first yellow fever vaccination. The receptors were gathered from a man aged 18 to 30 who received the YFV17D yellow fever vaccine. The CDR3 runs from the conserved cysteine through the conserved F or W. The order of the fields is J gene, V gene, D gene, clone size, CDR3 protein, CDR3 DNA. A D gene is named only where the DNA matches it firmly. Where a row states a size, it is once, few, many or the class of an expanded clone; other rows omit it.

j_gene: TRBJ2-2
v_gene: TRBV12-3/TRBV12-4
d_gene: TRBD2
abundance: -
CDR3aa: CASSSGTSENTGELFF
CDR3nt: TGTGCCAGCAGTTCCGGGACTAGCGAAAACACCGGGGAGCTGTTTTTT

j_gene: TRBJ2-5
v_gene: TRBV19
d_gene: -
abundance: few
CDR3aa: CASSIGGPLGETQYF
CDR3nt: TGTGCCAGTAGTATCGGGGGGCCACTCGGGGAGACCCAGTACTTC

j_gene: TRBJ2-1
v_gene: TRBV18
d_gene: -
abundance: -
CDR3aa: CASSPLPGAMESYNEQFF
CDR3nt: TGTGCCAGCTCACCTCTTCCGGGGGCCATGGAGTCCTACAATGAGCAGTTCTTC

j_gene: TRBJ1-1
v_gene: TRBV11-2
d_gene: -
abundance: -
CDR3aa: CASSLEPPTEAFF
CDR3nt: TGTGCCAGCAGCTTAGAACCTCCGACTGAAGCTTTCTTT

j_gene: TRBJ2-2
v_gene: TRBV7-2
d_gene: -
abundance: -
CDR3aa: CASSPRLGEYGELFF
CDR3nt: TGTGCCAGCAGTCCGCGACTAGGAGAGTACGGGGAGCTGTTTTTT

j_gene: TRBJ2-1
v_gene: TRBV10-3
d_gene: -
abundance: many
CDR3aa: CAISESQSRYNEQFF
CDR3nt: TGTGCCATCAGTGAGTCCCAATCCAGATACAATGAGCAGTTCTTC

j_gene: TRBJ2-1
v_gene: TRBV4-1
d_gene: -
abundance: many
CDR3aa: CASSQAMYLWPKLNNEQFF
CDR3nt: TGCGCCAGCAGCCAAGCGATGTATCTTTGGCCGAAACTAAACAATGAGCAGTTCTTC

j_gene: TRBJ2-2
v_gene: TRBV6-5
d_gene: -
abundance: many
CDR3aa: CASSYQGLHGELFF
CDR3nt: TGTGCCAGCAGTTATCAGGGGCTTCACGGGGAGCTGTTTTTT

j_gene: TRBJ2-7
v_gene: TRBV5-1
d_gene: TRBD2
abundance: few
CDR3aa: CASSLDTTGLAVYEQYF
CDR3nt: TGCGCCAGCAGCTTGGACACCACCGGCCTAGCGGTTTACGAGCAGTACTTC

j_gene: TRBJ2-3
v_gene: TRBV20-1
d_gene: TRBD2
abundance: few
CDR3aa: CSAPVAGNTDTQYF
CDR3nt: TGCAGTGCCCCGGTAGCGGGGAACACAGATACGCAGTATTTT